This T cell receptor (beta chain) was captured in a study of T cell responses to AZD1222 COVID-19 vaccine. With regard to this clone: Its target is unknown.

TCRdb's table, derived via immunoSEQ multiplex PCR, lists solely in-frame clones and lacks some. The data hold around 110,000 clones, with approximately 83% observed a single time. The CDR3 sequence is 19 residues long. The ends were cut back, 1 base at V and 2 bases at J, with 22 bases in the middle. CDR1 and CDR2 (germline): SGHAT, FQNNGV. Broader study findings: Along spike, vaccine-associated CD4 TCRs were found throughout, with dominance at 160-218 and 743-854. Only a handful of individuals given AZD1222 were seropositive at baseline. Close to half of spike-specific TCRs reportedly recognize unmutated variant regions. Donors were chiefly white British, with a greater number of females, and clonal diversity was perhaps underestimated.

The source of this sequence is an adult in good health. The chain joins TRBV11-2 to TRBJ2-3; tentative D call: TRBD1 (6 bases). The source was peripheral blood, collected on day 0 of MenACWY control vaccination. In DNA form, the CDR3 reads TGTGCCAGCAGCTTAGCGGCTTTGGGCCAGGGGCGTTACACAGATACGCAGTATTTT. Translation gives CASSLAALGQGRYTDTQYF.